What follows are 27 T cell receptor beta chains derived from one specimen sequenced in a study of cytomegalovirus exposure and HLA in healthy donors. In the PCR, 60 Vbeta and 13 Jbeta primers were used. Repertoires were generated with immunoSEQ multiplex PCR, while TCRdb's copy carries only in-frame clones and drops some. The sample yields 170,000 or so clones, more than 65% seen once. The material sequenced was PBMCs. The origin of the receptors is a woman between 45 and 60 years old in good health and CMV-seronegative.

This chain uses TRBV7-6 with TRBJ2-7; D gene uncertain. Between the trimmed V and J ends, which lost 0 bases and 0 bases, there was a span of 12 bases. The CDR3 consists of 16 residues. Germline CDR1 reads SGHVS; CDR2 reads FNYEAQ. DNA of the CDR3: TGTGCCAGCAGCTTAGCGGCCACCTCCCCCTCCTACGAGCAGTACTTC. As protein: CASSLAATSPSYEQYF.

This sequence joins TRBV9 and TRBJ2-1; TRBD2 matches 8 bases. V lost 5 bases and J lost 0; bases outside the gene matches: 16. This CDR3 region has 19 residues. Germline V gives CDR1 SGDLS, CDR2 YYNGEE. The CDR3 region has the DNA TGTGCCAGCAGTCCCGGGGAAGCGGGGGCCCTAATCTCCTACAATGAGCAGTTCTTC. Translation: CASSPGEAGALISYNEQFF.

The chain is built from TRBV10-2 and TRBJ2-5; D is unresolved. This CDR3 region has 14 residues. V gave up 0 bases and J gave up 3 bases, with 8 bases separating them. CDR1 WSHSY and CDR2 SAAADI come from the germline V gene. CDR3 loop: CASSESSPKETQYF. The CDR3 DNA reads TGCGCCAGCAGTGAGTCGAGCCCAAAAGAGACCCAGTACTTC.

The CDR3 is CASRLGLTGNQDEQYF. CDR3 DNA: TGTGCCAGCAGGCTGGGTTTGACAGGTAACCAGGACGAGCAGTACTTC. The V and J genes are TRBV5-4 and TRBJ2-7, with TRBD1 as a possible D gene (6 bases). The CDR3 length is 16 residues. Germline values: CDR1 SGHNT, CDR2 YYREEE (reference sequence). V lost 5 bases and J 5 bases, leaving 23 bases between the germline ends.

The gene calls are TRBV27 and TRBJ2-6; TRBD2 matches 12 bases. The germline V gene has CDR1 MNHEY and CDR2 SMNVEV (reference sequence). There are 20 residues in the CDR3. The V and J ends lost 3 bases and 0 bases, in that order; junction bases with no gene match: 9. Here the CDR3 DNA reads TGTGCCAGCAGTTTGAACGGAGGACTAGCGGGACTCTCTGGGGCCAACGTCCTGACTTTC. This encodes CASSLNGGLAGLSGANVLTF.

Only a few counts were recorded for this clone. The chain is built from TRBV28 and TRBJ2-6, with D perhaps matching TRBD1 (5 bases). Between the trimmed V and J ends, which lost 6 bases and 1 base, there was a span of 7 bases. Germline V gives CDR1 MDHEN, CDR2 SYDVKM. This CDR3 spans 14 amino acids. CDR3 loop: CASRRGSGANVLTF. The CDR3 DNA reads TGTGCCAGCAGAAGGGGTTCTGGGGCCAACGTCCTGACTTTC.

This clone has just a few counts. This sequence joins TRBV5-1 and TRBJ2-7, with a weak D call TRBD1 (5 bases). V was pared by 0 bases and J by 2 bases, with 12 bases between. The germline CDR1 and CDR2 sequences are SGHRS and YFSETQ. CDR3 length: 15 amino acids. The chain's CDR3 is CASSLEPDITYEQYF. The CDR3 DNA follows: TGCGCCAGCAGCTTGGAGCCGGACATCACCTACGAGCAGTACTTC.

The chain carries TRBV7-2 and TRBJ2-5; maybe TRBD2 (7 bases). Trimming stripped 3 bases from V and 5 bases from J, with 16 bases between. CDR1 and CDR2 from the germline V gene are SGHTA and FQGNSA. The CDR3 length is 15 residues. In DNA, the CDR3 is TGTGCCAGCAGCTTTGCGGCCGGGGGGCCGGAGACCCAGTACTTC. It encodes CASSFAAGGPETQYF.

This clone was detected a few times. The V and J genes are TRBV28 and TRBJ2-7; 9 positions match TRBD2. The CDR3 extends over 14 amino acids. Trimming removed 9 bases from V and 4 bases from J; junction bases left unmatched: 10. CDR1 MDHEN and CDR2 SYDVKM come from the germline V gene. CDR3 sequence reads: CASMTSGLSYEQYF. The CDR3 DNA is TGTGCCAGTATGACTAGCGGACTCTCTTACGAGCAGTACTTC.

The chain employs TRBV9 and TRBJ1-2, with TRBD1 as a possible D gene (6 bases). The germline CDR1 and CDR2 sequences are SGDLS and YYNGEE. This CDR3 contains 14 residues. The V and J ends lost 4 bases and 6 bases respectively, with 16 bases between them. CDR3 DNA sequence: TGTGCCAGCAGCAATACCGGGGGGCAGAATGGCTACACCTTC. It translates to CASSNTGGQNGYTF.

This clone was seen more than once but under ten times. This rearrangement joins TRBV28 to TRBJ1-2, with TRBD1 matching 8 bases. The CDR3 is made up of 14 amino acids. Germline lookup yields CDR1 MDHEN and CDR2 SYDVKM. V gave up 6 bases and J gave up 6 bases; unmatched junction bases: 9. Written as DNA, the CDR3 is TGTGCCAGCAGAATTTTCGGGACAGGCCATGGCTACACCTTC. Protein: CASRIFGTGHGYTF.

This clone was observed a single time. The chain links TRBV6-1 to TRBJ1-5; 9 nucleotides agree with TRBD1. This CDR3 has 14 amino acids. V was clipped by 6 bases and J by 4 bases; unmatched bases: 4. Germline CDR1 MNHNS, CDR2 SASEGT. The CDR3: CASSLQGANQPQHF. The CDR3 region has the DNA TGTGCCAGCAGCCTACAGGGGGCTAATCAGCCCCAGCATTTT.

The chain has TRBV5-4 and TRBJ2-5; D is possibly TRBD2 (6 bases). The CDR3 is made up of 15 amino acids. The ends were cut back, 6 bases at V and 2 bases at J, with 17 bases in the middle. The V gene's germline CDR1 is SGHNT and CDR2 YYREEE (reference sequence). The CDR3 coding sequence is TGTGCCAGCACTACGGTCGCGGGGACTCAAGAGACCCAGTACTTC. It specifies CASTTVAGTQETQYF.

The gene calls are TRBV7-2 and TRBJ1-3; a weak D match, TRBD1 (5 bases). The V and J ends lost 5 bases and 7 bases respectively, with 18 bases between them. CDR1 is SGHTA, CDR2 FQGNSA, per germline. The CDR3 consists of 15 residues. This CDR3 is CASSRSFLGGNTIYF. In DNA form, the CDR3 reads TGTGCCAGCAGCAGATCTTTTTTGGGGGGGAACACCATATATTTT.

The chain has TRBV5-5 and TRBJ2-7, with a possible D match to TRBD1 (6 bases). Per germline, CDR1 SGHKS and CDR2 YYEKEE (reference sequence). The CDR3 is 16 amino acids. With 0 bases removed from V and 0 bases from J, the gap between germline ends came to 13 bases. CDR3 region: CASSLALRGHSYEQYF. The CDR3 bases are TGTGCCAGCAGCTTGGCCCTCAGGGGACACTCCTACGAGCAGTACTTC.

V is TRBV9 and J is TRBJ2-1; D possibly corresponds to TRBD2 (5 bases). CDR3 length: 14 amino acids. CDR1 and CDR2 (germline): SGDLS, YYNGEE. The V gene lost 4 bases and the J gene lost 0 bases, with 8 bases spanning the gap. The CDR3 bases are TGTGCCAGCAGCTTAGCGAGCTCCTACAATGAGCAGTTCTTC. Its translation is CASSLASSYNEQFF.

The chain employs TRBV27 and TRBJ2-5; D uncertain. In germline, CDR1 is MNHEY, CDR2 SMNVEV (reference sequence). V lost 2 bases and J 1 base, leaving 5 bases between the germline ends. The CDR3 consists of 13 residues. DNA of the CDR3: TGTGCCAGCAGTTTAGTCAGCCAAGAGACCCAGTACTTC. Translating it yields CASSLVSQETQYF.

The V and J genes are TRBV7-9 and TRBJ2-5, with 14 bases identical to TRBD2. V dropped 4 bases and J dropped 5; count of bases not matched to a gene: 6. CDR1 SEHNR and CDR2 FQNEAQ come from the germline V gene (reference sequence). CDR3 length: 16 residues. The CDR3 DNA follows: TGTGCCAGCAGCTCAGGACTAGCGGGGGGCTCCGAGACCCAGTACTTC. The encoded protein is CASSSGLAGGSETQYF.

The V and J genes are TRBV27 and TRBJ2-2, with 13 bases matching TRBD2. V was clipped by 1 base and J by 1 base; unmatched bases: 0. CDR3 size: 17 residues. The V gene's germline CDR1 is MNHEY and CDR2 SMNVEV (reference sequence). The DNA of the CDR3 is TGTGCCAGCAGTTTATGGACTAGCGGGAGGAACACCGGGGAGCTGTTTTTT. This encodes CASSLWTSGRNTGELFF.

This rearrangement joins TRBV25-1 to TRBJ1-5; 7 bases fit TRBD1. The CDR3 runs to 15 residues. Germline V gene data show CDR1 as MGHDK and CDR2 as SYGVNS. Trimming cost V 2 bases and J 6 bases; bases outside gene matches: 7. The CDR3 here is CASSEAQGSGQPQHF. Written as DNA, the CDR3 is TGTGCCAGCAGTGAAGCACAGGGGTCGGGTCAGCCCCAGCATTTT.

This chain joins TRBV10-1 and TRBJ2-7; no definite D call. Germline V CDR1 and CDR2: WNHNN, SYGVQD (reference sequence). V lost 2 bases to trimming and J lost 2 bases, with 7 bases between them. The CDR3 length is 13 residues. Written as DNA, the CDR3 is TGCGCCAGCAGTGAGGCGGAACCCTACGAGCAGTACTTC. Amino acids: CASSEAEPYEQYF.

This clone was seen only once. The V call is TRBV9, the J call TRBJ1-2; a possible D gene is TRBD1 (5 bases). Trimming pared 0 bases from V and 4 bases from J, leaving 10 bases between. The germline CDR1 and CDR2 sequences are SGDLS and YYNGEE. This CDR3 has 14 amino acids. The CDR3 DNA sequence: TGTGCCAGCAGCGTAGTAGGGGCCCTCTATGGCTACACCTTC. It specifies CASSVVGALYGYTF.

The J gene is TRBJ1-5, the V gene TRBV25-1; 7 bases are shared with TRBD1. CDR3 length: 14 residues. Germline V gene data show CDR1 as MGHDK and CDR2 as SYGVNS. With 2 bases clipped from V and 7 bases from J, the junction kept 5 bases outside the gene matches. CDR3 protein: CASSETGVGQPQHF. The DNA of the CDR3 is TGTGCCAGCAGTGAAACAGGGGTTGGCCAGCCCCAGCATTTT.

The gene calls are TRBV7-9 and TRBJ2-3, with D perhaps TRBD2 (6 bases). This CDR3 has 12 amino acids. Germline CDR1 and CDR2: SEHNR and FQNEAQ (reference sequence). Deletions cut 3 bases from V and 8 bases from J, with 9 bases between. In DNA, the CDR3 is TGTGCCAGCAGCTTGGGAGCGGGTACGCAGTATTTT. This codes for CASSLGAGTQYF.

CDR3 sequence reads: CASSLERARAYNEQFF. The CDR3, as DNA: TGTGCCAGCAGCTTAGAGAGGGCTAGGGCCTACAATGAGCAGTTCTTC. The rearrangement links TRBV7-9 to TRBJ2-1; possibly TRBD2 for D (5 bases). The V end was cut by 1 base, the J end by 2 bases, with 12 bases between. The germline gives CDR1 SEHNR, CDR2 FQNEAQ (reference sequence). This CDR3 contains 16 residues.

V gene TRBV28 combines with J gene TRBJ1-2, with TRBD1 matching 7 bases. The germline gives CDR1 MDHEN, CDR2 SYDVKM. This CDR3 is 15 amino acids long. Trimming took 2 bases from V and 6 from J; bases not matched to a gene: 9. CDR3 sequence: CASSLEQGLLNGYTF. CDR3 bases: TGTGCCAGCAGTTTAGAACAGGGGTTGCTTAATGGCTACACCTTC.

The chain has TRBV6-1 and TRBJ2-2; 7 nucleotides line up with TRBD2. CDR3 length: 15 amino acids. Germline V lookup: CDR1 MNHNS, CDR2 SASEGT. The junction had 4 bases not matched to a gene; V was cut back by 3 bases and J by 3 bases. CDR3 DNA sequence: TGTGCCAGCAGTGAGGGCGGGAGAGACACCGGGGAGCTGTTTTTT. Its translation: CASSEGGRDTGELFF.